This T cell receptor (beta chain) was observed in a study of T cells in Graves' hyperthyroidism and ophthalmopathy. Amplification of TCR beta CDR3 regions used RNA as the template. The HTBI primer set served for first-round RT-PCR of the TCR CDR3. MiXCR, run by TCRdb on the multiplex PCR reads, gives a single entry per CDR3 protein. The repertoire holds 550,000 to 700,000 distinct CDR3 sequences, with 40% to 55% as singletons. Trimming removed 6 bases at V and 7 bases at J, with 25 bases between. CDR3 length equals 16 residues. Germline-derived CDR1 and CDR2 are SGHTA and FQGTGA. The gene calls are TRBV7-3 and TRBJ2-7; D may be TRBD1 (5 bases). This clonotype was sampled from an adult woman with Graves' disease, either hyperthyroidism or ophthalmopathy (not recorded which). Sequencing used peripheral blood or thyroid tissue (not recorded which). The CDR3 DNA is TGTGCCAGCAGTCAGGTGGAGTGGGGCCTGGGCAATGAGCAGTACTTC. Translation gives CASSQVEWGLGNEQYF.